These 2 T cell receptor beta chains were sequenced from one sample in a study of blood T cell repertoires in COVID-19. The assay was immunoSEQ multiplex PCR, and TCRdb's table has in-frame clones only and misses some. This table has 200,000 to 300,000 clones, 88% appearing once. The source material was peripheral blood. The receptors derive from a human donor in a cohort sampled during active COVID-19.

The rearrangement links TRBV5-1 to TRBJ2-1, with D hard to call. The CDR3 is 12 residues long. Trimming removed 0 bases at V and 8 bases at J, with 6 bases between. Germline V gene sequence: CDR1 SGHRS, CDR2 YFSETQ. CDR3 residues: CASSLAADEQFF. In DNA form, the CDR3 reads TGCGCCAGCAGCTTGGCCGCGGATGAGCAGTTCTTC.

This clone was seen more than once but under ten times. The chain uses TRBV7-9 and TRBJ1-6, with 7 bases matching TRBD1. CDR1 is SEHNR, CDR2 FQNEAQ, per germline (reference sequence). The CDR3 is made up of 15 amino acids. Trimming took 5 bases from V and 5 from J; bases not matched to a gene: 6. This chain's CDR3 is CASSVRDSNNSPLHF. CDR3 nucleotide sequence: TGTGCCAGCAGCGTCCGGGACAGCAATAATTCACCCCTCCACTTT.